This TCR beta chain derives from a study of blood T cell repertoires in COVID-19. TCRdb's table, derived via immunoSEQ multiplex PCR, lists solely in-frame clones and lacks some. The data contain some 320,000 clones, approximately 89% of them singletons. This CDR3 comprises 16 residues. Germline CDR1 reads SGHRS; CDR2 reads YFSETQ. V was shortened by 0 bases and J by 4 bases, with 16 bases between the two germline ends. The sequence came from a woman between 25 and 40 years old with COVID-19, enrolled during active disease. The sequenced material came from peripheral blood. The rearrangement uses TRBV5-1 and TRBJ1-2, with D possibly TRBD1 on 6 matching bases. CDR3 sequence (DNA): TGCGCCAGCAGCTTGGCTGAGGGAGGGGGAGTCTATGGCTACACCTTC. This gives the protein CASSLAEGGGVYGYTF.